This note documents a single TCR beta chain sequence. In the authors' methods: How many nucleated cells were present was estimated from reference gene primer amplification. Measured with immunoSEQ multiplex PCR; TCRdb has only the in-frame clones, and not every one. The V and J calls and the clone size are those of that table, but D and trimming were determined from the DNA. The sample yields approximately 70,000 clones, 75% to 90% seen once. This sample is drawn from a study of blood T cell repertoires in COVID-19. This CDR3 spans 17 amino acids. The germline gives CDR1 KGHSY, CDR2 FQNENV. V gave up 3 bases and J gave up 0 bases; unmatched junction bases: 6.

The TCR comes from a woman aged 80 or over with active or convalescent COVID-19. The sequenced material came from peripheral blood. V usage is TRBV16 and J usage is TRBJ1-5; TRBD1 agrees at 9 bases. The CDR3 region has the DNA TGTGCCAGCAGCCACTCAGACAGGGGGTATAGCAATCAGCCCCAGCATTTT. Its translation is CASSHSDRGYSNQPQHF. The variable domain in full, completed from reference TRBV16 and TRBJ1-5, reads GEEVAQTPKHLVRGEGQKAKLYCAPIKGHSYVFWYQQVLKNEFKFLISFQNENVFDETGMPKERFSAKCLPNSPCSLEIQATKLEDSAVYFCASSHSDRGYSNQPQHFGDGTRLSIL.